This T cell receptor beta chain is from a study of blood T cell repertoires in COVID-19. Study-wide context: PBMCs, B-cell-depleted T cells, or T cells provided the cDNA or gDNA that made up the material.

Original data processing: Quantification of nucleated cells was approximated via reference gene primer amplification. TCRdb keeps only in-frame clones here, not all; method: immunoSEQ multiplex PCR. V and J calls and clone size are as listed in that table; D and trimming were resolved from the DNA. The table shows 55,000 to 65,000 clones, with around 87% occurring only once. Trimming pared 10 bases from V and 7 bases from J, leaving 17 bases between. The length of the CDR3 is 13 residues. Germline V gene data show CDR1 as MDHEN and CDR2 as SYDVKM. This receptor was obtained from a man in his sixties with active or convalescent COVID-19. The V and J genes are TRBV28 and TRBJ2-1; D perhaps matches TRBD2 (6 bases). Sequenced: peripheral blood. The chain's CDR3 is CATTREILNEQFF. Written as DNA, the CDR3 is TGTGCCACCACCCGGGAGATCTTAAATGAGCAGTTCTTC.